This T cell receptor beta chain was recovered during a study of cytomegalovirus exposure and HLA in healthy donors. PCR was performed using 60 Vbeta and 13 Jbeta primers. Using immunoSEQ multiplex PCR, the repertoire was profiled, and TCRdb retains in-frame clones only, with some absent. The repertoire holds about 170,000 clones, with about 81% as singletons. The TCR sequence derives from a girl aged 10-17 years in good health and CMV-seropositive. Material: PBMCs.

Here the CDR3 reads CSVHQDSGNTIYF. Written as DNA, the CDR3 is TGCAGCGTTCATCAGGATTCGGGAAACACCATATATTTT. The chain employs TRBV29-1 and TRBJ1-3; D gene uncertain. V was clipped by 5 bases and J by 4 bases, with 12 bases between them. The CDR3 length is 13 residues. The germline V gene encodes CDR1 SQVTM and CDR2 ANQGSEA.